Listed here are 10 T cell receptor beta chains from one sample, sequenced in a study of T cell clonality in common variable immunodeficiency. Using immunoSEQ multiplex PCR, the repertoire was profiled, and TCRdb retains in-frame clones only, with some absent. Sampling found about 37,000 clones, none seen once. The sequencing sample was made of peripheral blood mononuclear cells. The source is a person between 18 and 70 years old in good health.

Ten or more counts support this clone. The CDR3 end is not reached by the read, which stops 3 residues before it; the germline J gene fills it in. This rearrangement joins TRBV12-3 or TRBV12-4 to TRBJ2-1; TRBD2 agrees at 11 bases. V shed 5 bases and J 9 bases; nucleotides not matched to a gene: 12. This CDR3 has 16 residues. The CDR3 reads CASSPLPLAGAFEQFF. The part of the CDR3 DNA that was read is TGTGCCAGCAGTCCACTACCACTAGCGGGAGCTTTTGAG.

This clone was recorded many times. The read stops 3 residues short of the end of the CDR3; the missing end is completed from the germline J gene. J is TRBJ2-4 and V is TRBV28; the match to TRBD1 covers 7 bases. CDR1 is MDHEN and CDR2 is SYDVKM in the germline V gene. The CDR3 is 16 residues long. V was clipped by 6 bases and J by 1 base; unmatched bases: 9. The sequenced CDR3 bases are TGTGCCAGCAGACTAAGGACAGGAATGGCCAAAAACATT. Translating it yields CASRLRTGMAKNI. The entire CDR3 sequence reads CASRLRTGMAKNIQYF.

This clone was counted at least ten times. The CDR3 end is not reached by the read, which stops 3 residues before it; the germline J gene fills it in. The chain has TRBV7-2 and TRBJ1-6, with a possible D match to TRBD1 (5 bases). Germline V gene lookup returns CDR1 SGHTA and CDR2 FQGNSA. This CDR3 region has 14 residues. The V gene lost 5 bases and the J gene lost 6 bases, with 11 bases spanning the gap. The DNA read from the CDR3 is TGTGCCAGCAGCGGACAATCCCGTAATTCACCC. Its protein is CASSGQSRNSP. The whole CDR3 sequence is CASSGQSRNSPLHF.

There are many counts of this clone. Sequencing ends 3 residues short of the CDR3 end; the germline J gene provides the rest. This chain uses TRBV28 with TRBJ1-4, with TRBD1 identical over 7 bases. Germline V gene lookup returns CDR1 MDHEN and CDR2 SYDVKM. The CDR3 has 14 amino acids. Unmatched junction bases numbered 10, after V lost 7 bases and J lost 8 bases. Partial CDR3 DNA: TGTGCCAGCAAACGGAGACAGGGAGGGGAAAAA. Translating gives CASKRRQGGEK. The entire CDR3 protein reads CASKRRQGGEKLFF.

At least ten counts were recorded for this clone. The CDR3 protein is CASSLDSSYEQYF. Incomplete CDR3 DNA: TGCGCCAGCAGCCTGGACAGCAGCTACGAG. The chain joins TRBV4-1 to TRBJ2-7; a possible D gene is TRBD1 (6 bases). The read stops 3 residues short of the end of the CDR3; the missing end is completed from the germline J gene. V lost 4 bases, J lost 3 bases, and 10 bases lay in between. CDR1 is MGHRA and CDR2 is YSYEKL in the germline V gene. The CDR3 consists of 13 residues.

This clone occurred many times. The sequenced fragment ends 3 residues before the CDR3 boundary, so the rest is inferred from the germline J gene. The chain links TRBV13 to TRBJ2-2; 11 bases line up with TRBD2. CDR3 length equals 16 residues. With V trimmed by 2 bases and J by 6 bases, 5 bases remained unmatched. Germline CDR1 PRHDT, CDR2 FYEKMQ (reference sequence). CDR3 protein: CASSLSSGRAPGELFF. The CDR3 bases that were read are TGTGCCAGCAGCTTAAGTAGCGGGAGGGCCCCCGGGGAG.

This clone was recorded many times. The missing CDR3 end, 3 residues past where the read stops, is filled in from the germline J gene. The rearrangement uses TRBV20-1 and TRBJ2-1, with 13 bases that match TRBD2. Looked up from germline, CDR1 is DFQATT and CDR2 is SNEGSKA (reference sequence). Trimming cost V 3 bases and J 8 bases; bases outside gene matches: 10. CDR3 length equals 16 residues. The CDR3 loop is CSARWTSGRIGDEQFF. CDR3 DNA, as far as it was read: TGCAGTGCTAGGTGGACTAGCGGGAGAATCGGCGATGAG.

This clone has at least ten counts. The read gets to within 3 residues of the CDR3 end, and the germline J gene fills in the rest. The rearrangement links TRBV2 to TRBJ2-1, with D tentatively TRBD1 (6 bases). The CDR3 covers 14 residues. Trimming took 6 bases from V and 4 from J, leaving 13 bases between them. The germline V gene has CDR1 SNHLY and CDR2 FYNNEI. This CDR3 is CASSERQAYNEQFF. The part of the CDR3 DNA that was read is TGTGCCAGCAGCGAACGACAGGCGTACAATGAG.

This clone was observed many times. From the germline J gene comes the end of the CDR3, since the read stops 3 residues before it. This sequence joins TRBV10-3 and TRBJ2-7; D perhaps matches TRBD1 (5 bases). With 3 bases removed from V and 2 bases from J, the gap between germline ends came to 14 bases. CDR3 length: 15 amino acids. Germline values: CDR1 ENHRY, CDR2 SYGVKD. The CDR3 DNA, read in part, is TGTGCCATCAGTGATCAGGGTACTTTGCCCTACGAG. It specifies CAISDQGTLPYE. The full CDR3 is CAISDQGTLPYEQYF.

This clone came up many times. Sequencing ends 3 residues short of the CDR3 end; the germline J gene provides the rest. V usage is TRBV19 and J usage is TRBJ2-1; 10 nucleotides agree with TRBD1. The CDR3 totals 16 residues. J was trimmed by 4 bases and V by 3 bases; bases with no gene match: 6. The germline V gene encodes CDR1 LNHDA and CDR2 SQIVND (reference sequence). The CDR3 reads CASSILRQGAYNEQFF. The DNA read from the CDR3 is TGTGCCAGTAGTATTCTCCGACAGGGGGCTTACAATGAG.